One sample yielded the 4 T cell receptor beta chains listed below, sequenced in a study of STAT5B mutations in CD4+ large granular lymphocyte leukemia. Produced via immunoSEQ multiplex PCR; TCRdb's table is partial and in-frame only. The sample records about 32,000 clones, roughly nine tenths being singletons. The sequenced sample consisted of CD4+ T cells from blood buffy coats. Receptors were obtained from a human donor in good health.

The chain employs TRBV28 and TRBJ2-7, with TRBD2 as a possible D gene (5 bases). CDR1 and CDR2 from the germline V gene are MDHEN and SYDVKM. V was clipped by 4 bases and J by 0 bases, with 16 bases between them. There are 16 residues in the CDR3. CDR3 loop: CASSSRTSSLSYEQYF. In DNA, the CDR3 is TGTGCCAGCAGTTCGCGAACTAGTTCGCTCTCCTACGAGCAGTACTTC.

The genes are TRBV6-6 and TRBJ2-2; D remains ambiguous. The CDR3 loop spans 11 amino acids. CDR1 and CDR2 (germline): MNHNY, SVGAGI (reference sequence). The V end was cut by 9 bases, the J end by 0 bases, with 2 bases between. The DNA of the CDR3 is TGTGCCAGTTCGAACACCGGGGAGCTGTTTTTT. Translation gives CASSNTGELFF.

The CDR3 spells CASTRDWNTDTQYF. CDR3 nucleotides: TGTGCCAGCACCCGGGACTGGAACACAGATACGCAGTATTTT. The chain is built from TRBV6-1 and TRBJ2-3, with D perhaps TRBD2 (6 bases). The germline V gene encodes CDR1 MNHNS and CDR2 SASEGT. CDR3 length equals 14 residues. The V gene lost 7 bases and the J gene lost 2 bases, with 13 bases spanning the gap.

This clone has only a few counts. This chain joins TRBV7-9 and TRBJ2-7; maybe TRBD1 (6 bases). This CDR3 has 14 residues. Germline assignment: CDR1 SEHNR and CDR2 FQNEAQ (reference sequence). V was clipped by 5 bases and J by 3 bases, with 14 bases between them. Here the CDR3 DNA reads TGTGCCAGCAGCGTGGACAGCCTAATCTACGAGCAGTACTTC. Translated: CASSVDSLIYEQYF.